Below are 13 T cell receptor beta chains sequenced from a single sample in a study of blood T cell repertoires in COVID-19. Using immunoSEQ multiplex PCR, the repertoire was profiled, and TCRdb retains in-frame clones only, with some absent. The data hold 150,000 or so clones, with approximately 78% observed a single time. The source material was peripheral blood. The source of these receptors is a human donor with acute or convalescent COVID-19. The donor label of this sample is uncertain.

The chain couples TRBV14 to TRBJ1-4; D unclear. Germline values: CDR1 SGHDN, CDR2 FVKESK. V shed 4 bases and J shed 8 bases, with 14 bases lying between them. This CDR3 is 14 amino acids long. The CDR3 coding sequence is TGTGCCAGCAGCCCCATACGGACTGGGGAAAAACTGTTTTTT. It yields the protein CASSPIRTGEKLFF. The full variable domain, with the rest looked up from reference TRBV14 and TRBJ1-4, is EAGVTQFPSHSVIEKGQTVTLRCDPISGHDNLYWYRRVMGKEIKFLLHFVKESKQDESGMPNNRFLAERTGGTYSTLKVQPAELEDSGVYFCASSPIRTGEKLFFGSGTQLSVL.

This sequence joins TRBV6-1 and TRBJ1-6, with TRBD1 as a possible D gene (5 bases). Germline values: CDR1 MNHNS, CDR2 SASEGT. Trimming shortened V by 1 base and J by 7 bases, and 8 bases separated the two germline ends. The CDR3 has 14 residues. The CDR3 region is CASSEVDTNSPLHF. The CDR3 DNA reads as TGTGCCAGCAGTGAAGTGGACACGAATTCACCCCTCCACTTT.

The chain couples TRBV4-1 to TRBJ1-1; the D is unclear. V was shortened by 0 bases and J by 3 bases, with 14 bases between the two germline ends. The CDR3 is 16 residues long. From germline, CDR1 is MGHRA and CDR2 YSYEKL. As DNA, the CDR3 is TGCGCCAGCAGCCAAGATTTGCGGGCCTCATACACTGAAGCTTTCTTT. This encodes CASSQDLRASYTEAFF.

The chain has TRBV4-2 and TRBJ1-4; the match to TRBD1 covers 7 bases. The CDR3 runs to 15 residues. Germline loops: CDR1 LGHNA, CDR2 YNFKEQ. The trim removed 1 base at V and 8 bases at J, leaving 7 bases unmatched. Here the CDR3 reads CASSQGTGLQEKLFF. In nucleotides, the CDR3 is TGTGCCAGCAGCCAAGGGACAGGTCTTCAGGAAAAACTGTTTTTT.

The chain recombines TRBV2 with TRBJ1-2, with D tentatively TRBD1 (5 bases). The V end lost 11 bases, the J end lost 7 bases, and 20 bases lay between the germline ends. This CDR3 has 13 residues. Germline loops: CDR1 SNHLY, CDR2 FYNNEI. The CDR3 is CAGVGLTRGGYTF. As DNA, the CDR3 is TGTGCCGGGGTGGGACTAACGAGGGGTGGCTACACCTTC.

The chain links TRBV19 to TRBJ1-2, with D uncertain. The V gene lost 7 bases and the J gene lost 0 bases, with 15 bases spanning the gap. This CDR3 spans 15 amino acids. Germline CDR1 LNHDA, CDR2 SQIVND (reference sequence). CDR3 region: CASIDNAGTNYGYTF. CDR3 coding DNA: TGTGCCAGTATCGACAATGCGGGGACTAACTATGGCTACACCTTC.

The chain has TRBV6-6 and TRBJ1-1; D is undetermined. The CDR3 has 13 residues. Germline V gene lookup returns CDR1 MNHNY and CDR2 SVGAGI (reference sequence). Trimming removed 6 bases from V and 2 bases from J, with 10 bases in between. In DNA form, the CDR3 reads TGTGCCAGCAGACATTATTCAAACACTGAAGCTTTCTTT. Amino acid sequence: CASRHYSNTEAFF.

The chain uses TRBV30 and TRBJ1-3, with 7 bases identical to TRBD1. CDR1 and CDR2 (germline): GTSNPN, SVGIG (reference sequence). V was pared by 7 bases and J by 2 bases, with 8 bases of the junction left unmatched. CDR3 length equals 14 residues. DNA for the CDR3: TGTGCCTTTGACGAGGGACAGACTGGAAACACCATATATTTT. It is translated as CAFDEGQTGNTIYF. The variable domain in full, with the rest retrieved from reference TRBV30 and TRBJ1-3, is SQTIHQWPATLVQPVGSPLSLECTVEGTSNPNLYWYRQAAGRGLQLLFYSVGIGQISSEVPQNLSASRPQDRQFILSSKKLLLSDSGFYLCAFDEGQTGNTIYFGEGSWLTVV.

V gene TRBV25-1 combines with J gene TRBJ2-7; no clear D. Germline CDR1 and CDR2: MGHDK and SYGVNS. The CDR3 covers 11 residues. V lost 3 bases to trimming and J lost 3 bases, with 3 bases between them. CDR3 sequence reads: CASSDSYEQYF. The CDR3 nucleotides are TGTGCCAGCAGTGACAGCTACGAGCAGTACTTC.

The V and J genes are TRBV19 and TRBJ1-6, with D possibly matching TRBD1 (5 bases). The germline V and J ends were trimmed by 5 bases and 9 bases, with 17 bases remaining between them. The CDR3 covers 15 residues. Germline lookup yields CDR1 LNHDA and CDR2 SQIVND (reference sequence). Written as DNA, the CDR3 is TGTGCCAGTAGTCCACCCGGCGGGACGGGTTCACCCCTCCACTTT. Translating it yields CASSPPGGTGSPLHF. The complete variable domain, with remaining parts taken from reference TRBV19 and TRBJ1-6, reads DGGITQSPKYLFRKEGQNVTLSCEQNLNHDAMYWYRQDPGQGLRLIYYSQIVNDFQKGDIAEGYSVSREKKESFPLTVTSAQKNPTAFYLCASSPPGGTGSPLHFGNGTRLTVT.

This clone has a handful of counts. V gene TRBV7-2 combines with J gene TRBJ2-2; 7 bases map to TRBD2. Trimming cost V 5 bases and J 1 base; bases outside gene matches: 4. Germline V lookup: CDR1 SGHTA, CDR2 FQGNSA. The CDR3 runs 15 residues. Here the CDR3 DNA reads TGTGCCAGCAGCCTAGGGAGGGGGAACACCGGGGAGCTGTTTTTT. Translated, it gives CASSLGRGNTGELFF.

The CDR3 bases are TGTGCCAGCAGCCAATCGACAGGGGTCTATGGCTACACCTTC. Translating gives CASSQSTGVYGYTF. This rearrangement joins TRBV3-1 (or the pseudogene TRBV3-2) to TRBJ1-2; TRBD1 agrees at 8 bases. The V and J ends lost 2 bases and 4 bases, in that order; junction bases with no gene match: 3. Germline V gene lookup returns CDR1 LGHDT and CDR2 YNNKEL (reference sequence). CDR3 length: 14 residues.

The chain uses TRBV7-2 and TRBJ1-1; no clear D gene. The V end lost 7 bases, the J end lost 2 bases, and 17 bases lay between the germline ends. Germline-derived CDR1 and CDR2 are SGHTA and FQGNSA. This CDR3 has 15 amino acids. The CDR3 sequence is CASKVRRVANTEAFF. DNA for the CDR3: TGTGCCAGCAAGGTTAGGAGGGTCGCCAACACTGAAGCTTTCTTT.